This entry features one TCR beta chain sequence. It lacks a known antigen. Base qualities are not at hand, and no much larger clone is one base apart. In total, roughly 670 healthy bone marrow donors made up the cohort. All cohort members were sampled while nominally healthy, although unrecorded immune exposures were likely present. The donor tested CMV seropositive and was one of the 289 seropositive cohort members. A peripheral blood sample was provided by each donor, and peripheral blood mononuclear cells were used for TCR beta sequencing. Genomic DNA was extracted from the blood cell samples with the Qiagen DNeasy Blood Extraction Kit. Receptors were amplified or captured by the immunoSEQ multiplex PCR assay. For the multiplex PCR, a mixture combining 60 forward primers for TCR Vbeta segments and 13 reverse primers for TCR Jbeta segments was used. The CDR3 region of rearranged TCR beta genes was amplified from genomic DNA by a multiplex PCR assay. The Illumina HiSeq System was used to sequence the amplified TCR beta libraries as 87-base-pair reads. In the authors' own workflow: Across the 666 repertoires, a later analysis counted 80 million or so unique TCR beta chains, some 11 million of which were shared by at least two donors. Raw reads were error-corrected and collapsed into unique sequences with a nearest-neighbor algorithm that merged closely related sequences to remove PCR and sequencing errors. To assign V, D and J gene segments, CDR3 sequences were aligned to IMGT reference sequences. For a sequence to be retained, at least a six-nucleotide match to both a V gene segment and a J gene segment was required. A rearrangement was called productive if the CDR3 had no stop codons and remained in frame with V and J, and every other rearrangement was called non-productive. Following IMGT convention, CDR3 was defined as the stretch from the second conserved V-encoded cysteine up to the conserved J-encoded phenylalanine. The earlier analysis of about 560 of the donors excluded any sequence lacking an unambiguous match to a single V gene segment. An earlier analysis of fewer than 750 of the donors called V segments functional above 56.7% productive rearrangements and segregating when the between-donor standard deviation exceeded 5%. To diagnose cytomegalovirus status from the catalog of TCR beta chain sequences, a statistical classification framework was built. A later analysis assigned V and J genes by comparing TCR nucleotide sequences with IMGT/GENE-DB human TR gene sequences. In a later analysis, CDR3 sequences and most-parsimonious VDJ recombination scenarios were assigned using the TCRdist pipeline. A later analysis defined each TCR beta chain by its CDR3 amino acid sequence plus V-gene family, and excluded reads lacking a unique V-gene family. To address suspected cross-contamination and a sequencing artifact, a later analysis removed under 600 highly shared, low-generation-probability nucleotide sequences. In a later analysis, a clonal expansion index for each public chain was calculated from normalized within-repertoire ranks of inferred template counts. A later analysis computed generation probabilities with a VDJ recombination model fitted to out-of-frame rearrangements, and checked the results against IGoR. Hypergeometric tests were used in a later analysis to score TCR-TCR, TCR-HLA and TCR-CMV co-occurrence, with a repertoire-size bias correction applied to the TCR pairs. In a later analysis, false discovery rates were estimated by permuting HLA or CMV assignments 20 times. In a later analysis, co-occurring TCRs were grouped with DBSCAN, and TCRdist sequence similarity was added when clustering was performed within HLA-allele-positive subsets. Co-occurrence clustering excluded repertoires with fewer than 30,000 or more than 120,000 public chains, plus five with anomalous nucleotide sharing. The table comes from immuneACCESS by way of TCRdb, which keeps in-frame sequences with V and J called. Part of the clones is missing from these tables; in studies checked, under half for an unresolved V gene and the rest for unknown reasons. V and J calls plus clone size are reproduced from that table; the DNA served to infer D and trimming. This sample holds around 120,000 clones; about three quarters were observed only once. About 7.9% of the sample is taken by the ten largest.

The sample comes from a study of cytomegalovirus exposure and HLA in healthy donors (dated by TCRdb to 2016 to 2017). Looking at the study overall: An earlier analysis of approximately 600 of the donors reported approximately 270 Gb of sequence data and 117 million unique TCR beta sequences from some 180 million T cells. An early release covering 500 to 750 HLA-typed donors comprised about 290 gigabases of sequencing data and about 90 million unique TCR sequences. Of the 300 to 400 genotyped donors, 81% fell in the genetic ancestry cluster associated with self-reported Caucasian donors. The study was designed to test whether signatures of past pathogen exposure could be identified by cataloging public T cell receptors. The study used immunosequencing to profile the T cell repertoires of some 600 subjects and linked those repertoires to cytomegalovirus serostatus. In addition to the first cohort of 666 subjects, a separate validation cohort of approximately 110 different subjects was used. To predict cytomegalovirus infection status, the study brought together high-throughput TCR immunosequencing, statistical association of individual TCRs with disease status, and machine learning. In a later analysis, previously published TCR beta repertoires from several hundred donors were re-analyzed and high-resolution HLA genotyping was added so that TCR occurrence patterns could be studied. In the later analysis, no new phenotypic data were used to find candidate immune exposures; instead, reliance was placed on TCR beta sequences and their occurrence across donors. To decide whether each TCR beta V gene segment behaved as functional or pseudogenic, an earlier analysis of fewer than 750 of the donors relied on high-throughput TCR beta sequencing. Alongside the repertoire data, information on donor age, sex, ethnicity and CMV serostatus was compiled. A later genetic analysis used genome-wide SNP genotypes for about 55% of the 666 donors, treating that subset as a discovery cohort. Every repertoire in the discovery cohort had been generated on one and the same sequencing platform. HLA typing covered class I and class II loci at four-digit resolution. The number of typed donors differed by locus: about 620-640 for A, B, C, DRB1 and DQB1; about 520 for DQA1; around 610 for DPA1; and around 490 for DPB1. Five DR-DQ haplotypes were handled as single units for association and clustering because linkage in the cohort was strong. Among about 410 genotyped donors of the cohort, an average of about 240,000 unique TCR beta nucleotide sequences was sequenced per donor, of which 15% to 20% were non-productive.

Findings and caveats that apply to the study as a whole: A cluster of highly shared sequence variants was judged likely to represent a technical artifact of the sequencing pipeline. Cytomegalovirus status was reported to be diagnosed by the classifier with high specificity and sensitivity in both the original and validation cohorts. Sequencing depth was assumed to be roughly uniform across donors in the presence/absence analyses, though that assumption may not hold. In a later analysis, HLA-associated TCR beta chains were found to be more clonally expanded and to have lower generation probabilities than equally common non-associated chains. According to a later analysis, TCR association rates differed among HLA loci, with DRB1 alleles showing the most associated TCRs and HLA-C alleles showing the fewest. Some IMGT-functional V segments, including TRBV6-2 and TRBV6-3, could not be told apart with the 87-base-pair reads, so those segments were excluded. According to a later analysis, most CMV-associated TCR beta chains appeared to be HLA-restricted, and the HLA associations seemed to be driven largely by CMV exposure. Across donors, most TCR sequences were observed very rarely, whereas some public TCRs were present in many individuals. HLA typing was unavailable for some donors at each locus, so association tests used only the typed subset. At a false discovery rate of 0.05, a later analysis linked approximately 18,000 TCR beta sequences to specific HLA alleles. In vitro tests confirmed that a few of the cytomegalovirus-associated TCR beta chains recognize cytomegalovirus antigens. In a later genetic analysis, a missense DCLRE1C variant was associated with V-gene and J-gene trimming of TCR beta chains, and the association was replicated in an independent cohort. It was suggested by the authors that the approach could potentially be generalized to other disease states and immunological phenotypes. Because counts were too low, roughly 17 rarely observed V segments, including chromosome 9 orphons, were left out of the earlier analysis of 587 of the donors. In a later analysis, several top co-occurrence clusters were reported to appear linked to parvovirus B19, influenza, CMV and Epstein-Barr virus. For the cohort, immune exposure information was limited to CMV serostatus. Correlated functional status among segregating V segments might reflect linkage disequilibrium, but an unknown experimental factor could not be ruled out. The study listed 150 to 200 TCR beta chains as associated with cytomegalovirus. In this cohort, only TCR beta chains were sequenced, and detectable features were limited by the absence of alpha or paired-chain data. In an earlier analysis of roughly 500 of the donors, most TCR beta V segments appeared in productive rearrangements about 90% or about 30% of the time, broadly matching IMGT annotations. A further reported finding was that TCR beta sequences accurately predicted the HLA-A and HLA-B alleles for most subjects in the first cohort. Strong co-occurrence of HLA alleles, especially DR and DQ, made assigning TCR associations to individual alleles difficult. Compared with the roughly 710-donor mean, donors in an Asian-associated ancestry cluster had fewer N-insertions in productive TCRs, according to a later genetic analysis.

V gives up 3 bases and J gives up 5 bases, and the segment between their germline ends measures 20 bases. According to the germline V gene, CDR1 reads SGHRS and CDR2 reads YFSETQ. Reading from cysteine to phenylalanine, the CDR3 counts 16 amino acids. Only the CDR3 part of the read is kept: 48 bases, read in frame from the first base. Sequencing was carried out using PBMCs. This clonotype was obtained from a woman between 35 and 50 years old in good health and CMV-seropositive. The chain is made from TRBV5-1 and TRBJ1-2; confidence is insufficient to name the D gene. The CDR3 here reads CASSSILRGNRYGYTF. Read as DNA, the sequence is TGCGCCAGCAGCTCGATACTCCGCGGGAATAGGTATGGCTACACCTTC.